The present entry profiles one T cell receptor beta chain with its context. In the original workflow: Cell counts per sample came from amplifying reference gene primers. Assay: immunoSEQ multiplex PCR; the TCRdb copy retains only in-frame clones and omits some. V and J calls plus clone size are reproduced from that table; the DNA served to infer D and trimming. The sample lists around 150,000 clones; roughly 84% were seen once. V was pared by 3 bases and J by 5 bases, with 12 bases of the junction left unmatched. Germline values: CDR1 SGHNT, CDR2 YYREEE (reference sequence). This CDR3 contains 16 residues. Participant reports of clinical history set cohort assignment. Among Cohort 3 donors, those recovered had two negative PCRs, clearance, or symptom resolution. This entry is derived from a study of blood T cell repertoires in COVID-19.

Sequenced input: PBMCs or T cells enriched from blood (not recorded which). The chain is built from TRBV5-4 and TRBJ2-5; TRBD2 matches 8 bases. The TCR comes from a woman aged 55-69 years who had recovered from COVID-19. The CDR3 sequence: CASSSRTSPRGETQYF. The CDR3 bases are TGTGCCAGCAGCTCTCGGACTAGCCCTCGTGGGGAGACCCAGTACTTC.